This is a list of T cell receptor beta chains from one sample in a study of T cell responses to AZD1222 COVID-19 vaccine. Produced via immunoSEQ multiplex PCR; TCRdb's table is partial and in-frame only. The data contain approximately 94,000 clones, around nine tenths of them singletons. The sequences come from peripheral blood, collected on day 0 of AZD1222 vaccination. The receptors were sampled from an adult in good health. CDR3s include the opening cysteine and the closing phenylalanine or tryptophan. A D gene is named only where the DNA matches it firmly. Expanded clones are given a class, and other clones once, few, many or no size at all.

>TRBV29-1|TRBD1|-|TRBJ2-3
CSVAGTGAGDTQYF
TGCAGCGTGGCCGGGACAGGGGCGGGAGATACGCAGTATTTT
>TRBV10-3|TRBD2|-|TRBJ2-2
CAIQAGEHTGELFF
TGTGCCATCCAAGCGGGAGAACACACCGGGGAGCTGTTTTTT
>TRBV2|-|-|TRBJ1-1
CASSRDRNTEAFF
TGTGCCAGCAGTAGGGACCGGAACACTGAAGCTTTCTTT
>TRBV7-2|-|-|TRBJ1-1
CASSSEGRPNTEAFF
TGTGCCAGCAGCTCGGAGGGACGGCCGAACACTGAAGCTTTCTTT
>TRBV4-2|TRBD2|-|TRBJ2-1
CASSRPGREGPYNEQFF
TGTGCCAGCAGCCGCCCGGGGCGGGAGGGCCCCTACAATGAGCAGTTCTTC
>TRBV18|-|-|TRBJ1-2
CASSPPAGNYGYTF
TGTGCCAGCTCACCACCGGCGGGCAACTATGGCTACACCTTC
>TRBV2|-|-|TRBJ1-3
CASRGYSNTIYF
TGTGCCAGCAGGGGATATTCAAACACCATATATTTT
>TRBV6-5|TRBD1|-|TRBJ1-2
CASTQRQGDGYGYTF
TGTGCCAGCACCCAACGACAGGGGGATGGCTATGGCTACACCTTC
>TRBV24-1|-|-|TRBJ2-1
CATSDRVRNEQFF
TGTGCCACCAGTGATAGGGTAAGGAATGAGCAGTTCTTC
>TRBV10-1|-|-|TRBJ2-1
CASSEWGAARNEQFF
TGCGCCAGCAGTGAGTGGGGGGCCGCGAGAAATGAGCAGTTCTTC
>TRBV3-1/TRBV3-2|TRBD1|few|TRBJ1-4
CASGTHLPGQGEKLFF
TGTGCCAGCGGGACCCACTTACCGGGACAGGGGGAAAAACTGTTTTTT
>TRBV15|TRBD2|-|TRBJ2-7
CATSLLADEQYF
TGTGCCACCAGCCTACTAGCGGACGAGCAGTACTTC
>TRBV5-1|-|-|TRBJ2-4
CASSLGMGAKNIQYF
TGCGCCAGCAGCTTGGGTATGGGTGCCAAAAACATTCAGTACTTC
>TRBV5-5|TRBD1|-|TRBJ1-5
CASSLAGGQGSNQPQHF
TGTGCCAGCAGCTTGGCCGGGGGACAGGGGAGCAATCAGCCCCAGCATTTT
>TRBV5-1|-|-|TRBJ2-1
CASSKVYNEQFF
TGCGCCAGCAGCAAAGTTTACAATGAGCAGTTCTTC
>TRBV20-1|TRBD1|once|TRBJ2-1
CSARTGDQFF
TGCAGTGCTAGAACAGGGGACCAGTTCTTC
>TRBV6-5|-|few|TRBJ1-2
CASSFMGARGYTF
TGTGCCAGCAGTTTCATGGGGGCTCGAGGCTACACCTTC
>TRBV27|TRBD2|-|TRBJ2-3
CASSTLPGLAVYTQYF
TGTGCCAGCAGTACCCTACCGGGACTAGCGGTCTATACGCAGTATTTT